Listed below are T cell receptor beta chains from one sample, sequenced in a study of vaccination and CD4 T cells after COVID-19. TCRdb itself ran the PCR reads through MiXCR, one entry per CDR3 protein. Of about 7,900 distinct CDR3 sequences listed, over 25% are singletons. These receptors have no identified antigens. Sequencing input: CD4+ T cells from blood, cultured in vitro. These receptors were collected from a human donor in good health. Each CDR3 is given with its conserved first and last residue. The D gene is left open where the match is weak. Not all rows give a size; the values are once, few, many and, for expanded clones, a class.

j_call	v_call	d_call	clone_size	cdr3_nt	cdr3_aa
TRBJ1-6	TRBV2	-	few	TGTGCCAGCAGTGAAGTGGCAGATAATTCACCCCTCCACTTT	CASSEVADNSPLHF
TRBJ2-1	TRBV20-1	TRBD2	-	TGCAGTGCTAGCTATGGGTCAGGACTAGCGGGCAATGAGCAGTTCTTC	CSASYGSGLAGNEQFF
TRBJ2-7	TRBV5-1	TRBD2	-	TGCGCCAGCAGCTTGGAGCTAGCGGGGTCCTACGAGCAGTACTTC	CASSLELAGSYEQYF
TRBJ1-2	TRBV6-2/TRBV6-3	TRBD1	few	TGTGCCAGCATCGGACCCGGGACAGGGACTTATGGCTACACCTTC	CASIGPGTGTYGYTF
TRBJ2-5	TRBV24-1	TRBD1	medium-sized	TGTGCCACCAGTGCGGGGACAGGGGGCACCTGGGGGGAGACCCAGTACTTC	CATSAGTGGTWGETQYF
TRBJ1-5	TRBV28	-	few	TGTGCCAGCAGTTTTGCCACCTTGGGCCAGCATTTT	CASSFATLGQHF
TRBJ2-7	TRBV5-5	-	-	TGTGCCAGCAGCACGGACAGCTACCTCTCCTACGAGCAGTACTTC	CASSTDSYLSYEQYF
TRBJ2-1	TRBV28	TRBD2	-	TGTGCCAGCAGTTTTGGCGGCGGGGGCAATGAGCAGTTCTTC	CASSFGGGGNEQFF
TRBJ2-5	TRBV12-3/TRBV12-4	-	-	TGTGCCAGCAGTCCAACCCCGTTGGGTTGGGGGTGGTCAGAGACCCAGTACTTC	CASSPTPLGWGWSETQYF
TRBJ2-3	TRBV27	-	-	TGTGCCAGCAGGCTGAGTCTAGGAGATACGCAGTATTTT	CASRLSLGDTQYF
TRBJ1-5	TRBV28	-	-	TGTGCCAGCAGTTTATGGGCCCGAAACGATAGCAATCAGCCCCAGCATTTT	CASSLWARNDSNQPQHF
TRBJ2-7	TRBV6-1	TRBD2	-	TGTGCCAGCAGCACTAGCGTAACCTACGAGCAGTACTTC	CASSTSVTYEQYF
TRBJ2-7	TRBV6-1	TRBD2	-	TGTGCCAGCAGGGAGACTAGCGGGGGATCCTACGAGCAGTACTTC	CASRETSGGSYEQYF
TRBJ2-7	TRBV6-2/TRBV6-3	-	-	TGTGCCAGCAGTACCATGGGATTTCGGAACGAGCAGTACTTC	CASSTMGFRNEQYF
TRBJ2-7	TRBV27	TRBD1	once	TGTGCCAGCAGATCGACAGGGTACGAGCAGTACTTC	CASRSTGYEQYF
TRBJ2-7	TRBV20-1	TRBD2	few	TGCAGTGCGGTCCGGGGGAGGGACGAGCAGTACTTC	CSAVRGRDEQYF
TRBJ2-6	TRBV11-1	-	once	TGTGCCAGCAGCGCAACCAGGGCCGGGGCCAACGTCCTGACTTTC	CASSATRAGANVLTF
TRBJ2-1	TRBV20-1	-	once	TGCAGTGCCACGACTCCCGGGGGAATAATCTCATCCTACAATGAGCAGTTCTTC	CSATTPGGIISSYNEQFF
TRBJ1-2	TRBV20-1	-	-	TGCAGTGCTAGAGATCATCAGTATGGCTACACCTTC	CSARDHQYGYTF
TRBJ2-7	TRBV4-2	-	-	TGTGCCAGCAGCCAAGCCGGAACTAGTAACGAGCAGTACTTC	CASSQAGTSNEQYF
TRBJ2-5	TRBV6-2/TRBV6-3	TRBD2	-	TGTGCCAGCAGAGCGGGAGGGGGCGGGGAGACCCAGTACTTC	CASRAGGGGETQYF
TRBJ2-7	TRBV20-1	TRBD2	few	TGCAGTGCCCAGACTAGCGAGCCCTACGAGCAGTACTTC	CSAQTSEPYEQYF
TRBJ2-7	TRBV7-3	TRBD2	few	TGTGCCAGCAGCTTAGGCGGGAGTCCCTACGAGCAGTACTTC	CASSLGGSPYEQYF
TRBJ1-1	TRBV20-1	-	few	TGCAGTGCTAGGGTTGGAAGTACTGAAGCTTTCTTT	CSARVGSTEAFF
TRBJ2-5	TRBV7-3	-	-	TGTGCCAGCAGCTTAGGGAGGACGGCAGTTGGAGAGACCCAGTACTTC	CASSLGRTAVGETQYF
TRBJ1-5	TRBV19	TRBD1	-	TGTGCCAGTGACAGGACAGGGTTGGGTCAGCCCCAGCATTTT	CASDRTGLGQPQHF
TRBJ2-6	TRBV20-1	-	-	TGCAGTGGGAGTTCTGGGGCCAACGTCCTGACTTTC	CSGSSGANVLTF